What follows are 31 T cell receptor beta chains derived from one specimen sequenced in a study of T cell responses to AZD1222 COVID-19 vaccine. Measured with immunoSEQ multiplex PCR; TCRdb has only the in-frame clones, and not every one. The sample lists about 45,000 clones, 80% to 90% occurring once. Here the sequenced sample was peripheral blood, taken 28 days after the second AZD1222 dose. The receptor set was obtained from an adult who received the AZD1222 COVID-19 vaccine.

CDR3 loop: CAINLPGARVDEQYF. CDR3 sequence (DNA): TGTGCCATCAACCTTCCGGGAGCCCGAGTAGACGAGCAGTACTTC. This chain connects TRBV10-3 to TRBJ2-7; possible D gene TRBD2, 6 bases. With 7 bases removed from V and 5 bases from J, the gap between germline ends came to 21 bases. This CDR3 spans 15 amino acids. Per the germline V gene, CDR1 is ENHRY and CDR2 is SYGVKD.

The rearrangement joins TRBV11-3 to TRBJ2-2; D not resolved. CDR1 and CDR2 from the germline V gene are SGHNT and YENEEA. The CDR3 is made up of 13 amino acids. The V and J ends lost 3 bases and 0 bases respectively, with 2 bases between them. The CDR3 sequence: CASSFTNTGELFF. The CDR3 DNA follows: TGTGCCAGCAGCTTCACGAACACCGGGGAGCTGTTTTTT.

The genes are TRBV18 and TRBJ2-5, with no clear D. CDR3 length equals 14 residues. The ends were cut back, 1 base at V and 0 bases at J, with 6 bases in the middle. From germline, CDR1 is KGHSH and CDR2 LQKENI. The CDR3 nucleotides read TGTGCCAGCTCACCACGAATAAACCAAGAGACCCAGTACTTC. Protein product: CASSPRINQETQYF.

This chain joins TRBV9 and TRBJ2-5; D is ambiguous. This CDR3 is built from 14 residues. With 2 bases removed from V and 1 base from J, the gap between germline ends came to 9 bases. Germline V CDR1 and CDR2: SGDLS, YYNGEE. Here the CDR3 DNA reads TGTGCCAGCAGCGTCCTCGGCTCCCAAGAGACCCAGTACTTC. It specifies CASSVLGSQETQYF.

This chain joins TRBV19 and TRBJ2-7; the D is unclear. Germline CDR1 LNHDA, CDR2 SQIVND (reference sequence). Trimming left V 5 bases short and J 1 base short, with 3 bases between. The CDR3 has 11 amino acids. The CDR3 protein is CASSQSYEQYF. The CDR3 DNA is TGTGCCAGTAGTCAATCCTACGAGCAGTACTTC.

The genes are TRBV5-4 and TRBJ2-7, with D possibly being TRBD2 (6 bases). The CDR3 covers 15 residues. The germline V gene encodes CDR1 SGHNT and CDR2 YYREEE (reference sequence). Deletions cut 3 bases from V and 2 bases from J, with 15 bases between. The CDR3 loop reads CASSSRGGMAYEQYF. The DNA for the CDR3 is TGTGCCAGCAGCTCGAGGGGCGGGATGGCCTACGAGCAGTACTTC.

This clone was seen once. This chain uses TRBV10-1 with TRBJ2-2; TRBD1 agrees at 9 bases. The CDR3 totals 15 residues. The germline CDR1 and CDR2 sequences are WNHNN and SYGVQD (reference sequence). J was trimmed by 7 bases and V by 5 bases; bases with no gene match: 8. The CDR3 reads CASSWGTGQNGELFF. For the CDR3, the DNA is TGCGCCAGCAGTTGGGGGACAGGGCAAAACGGGGAGCTGTTTTTT.

The CDR3 DNA follows: TGTGCCAGTAGTGCCAGTTGGTTAGGCGCCGAGCAGTACTTC. Its translation: CASSASWLGAEQYF. The chain is built from TRBV19 and TRBJ2-7; D is ambiguous. CDR3 length equals 14 residues. V lost 5 bases and J 6 bases, leaving 17 bases between the germline ends. Germline V lookup: CDR1 LNHDA, CDR2 SQIVND (reference sequence).

The chain employs TRBV4-1 and TRBJ1-4, with 9 bases matching TRBD1. This CDR3 contains 15 residues. CDR1 and CDR2 from the germline V gene are MGHRA and YSYEKL. V was pared by 8 bases and J by 3 bases, with 7 bases of the junction left unmatched. The CDR3 DNA is TGCGCCAGCCTGGACAGGGGATCGTCTAATGAAAAACTGTTTTTT. Amino acid sequence: CASLDRGSSNEKLFF.

The chain uses TRBV4-3 and TRBJ2-3, with a weak D call TRBD2 (6 bases). Germline CDR1 and CDR2: LGHNA and YSLEER. The CDR3 has 16 residues. V gave up 4 bases and J gave up 6 bases, with 20 bases separating them. Written as DNA, the CDR3 is TGCGCCAGCAGCCCCCTCCCAGGTATTGGGGGGGATACGCAGTATTTT. Protein sequence: CASSPLPGIGGDTQYF.

The V and J genes are TRBV7-2 and TRBJ1-6; TRBD1 matches at 10 bases. Germline CDR1 and CDR2: SGHTA and FQGNSA. Trimming took 1 base from V and 6 from J; bases not matched to a gene: 9. The CDR3 extends over 18 amino acids. The CDR3 region has the DNA TGTGCCAGCAGCTTAGGGGACTCTTGGACAGGGGGTAATTCACCCCTCCACTTT. This gives the protein CASSLGDSWTGGNSPLHF.

This chain links TRBV6-2 or TRBV6-3 with TRBJ2-1; no definite D call. The CDR3 has 14 amino acids. V lost 2 bases and J 12 bases, leaving 17 bases between the germline ends. The germline gives CDR1 MNHEY, CDR2 SVGEGT. DNA for the CDR3: TGTGCCAGCAGTTACCCTAGGCCTGAAAGGTCGCAGTTCTTC. This encodes CASSYPRPERSQFF.

This clone was observed a single time. The chain combines TRBV7-6 with TRBJ1-6, with 9 bases identical to TRBD1. Germline CDR1 is SGHVS and CDR2 is FNYEAQ. Losses at the gene ends were 4 bases for V and 13 bases for J; bases not matched to a gene: 11. This CDR3 is 15 amino acids long. CDR3 sequence: CASSSGGTGNGPLHF. Here the CDR3 DNA reads TGTGCCAGCAGCTCTGGGGGGACAGGGAATGGCCCCCTCCACTTT.

The chain joins TRBV28 to TRBJ1-1; weak D call: TRBD1 (6 bases). The CDR3 is made up of 16 amino acids. The V and J ends lost 3 bases and 5 bases respectively, with 19 bases between them. In germline, CDR1 is MDHEN, CDR2 SYDVKM. In nucleotides, the CDR3 is TGTGCCAGCAGTTTTCTGACAGGTCGTCGGGGGACTGAAGCTTTCTTT. Its translation: CASSFLTGRRGTEAFF.

This chain connects TRBV4-3 to TRBJ1-6; 10 bases match TRBD1. This CDR3 has 17 residues. Unmatched junction bases numbered 4, after V lost 0 bases and J lost 5 bases. CDR1 and CDR2 from the germline V gene are LGHNA and YSLEER. The CDR3: CASSQDRGTGDNSPLHF. The CDR3, as DNA: TGCGCCAGCAGCCAAGATCGAGGGACAGGGGATAATTCACCCCTCCACTTT.

This chain joins TRBV27 and TRBJ2-7; D remains ambiguous. Germline CDR1 and CDR2: MNHEY and SMNVEV (reference sequence). Deletions cut 5 bases from V and 5 bases from J, with 7 bases between. The CDR3 extends over 11 amino acids. The DNA for the CDR3 is TGTGCCAGCAGTGACCGGAACGAGCAGTACTTC. Its protein product is CASSDRNEQYF.

This clone was recorded once. This sequence joins TRBV7-2 and TRBJ2-2; no clear D gene. CDR1 SGHTA and CDR2 FQGNSA come from the germline V gene. The CDR3 length is 15 residues. V was pared by 1 base and J by 0 bases, with 6 bases between. This CDR3 is CASSLDSANTGELFF. The CDR3 DNA reads TGTGCCAGCAGCTTAGACAGCGCGAACACCGGGGAGCTGTTTTTT.

The V call is TRBV3-1 (or the pseudogene TRBV3-2), the J call TRBJ2-2; 7 bases align to TRBD2. This CDR3 comprises 15 residues. The V gene's germline CDR1 is LGHDT and CDR2 YNNKEL (reference sequence). Losses at the gene ends were 7 bases for V and 2 bases for J; bases not matched to a gene: 7. CDR3 bases: TGTGCCAGCACCAGAGCGGGACGTAACACCGGGGAGCTGTTTTTT. Protein product: CASTRAGRNTGELFF.

This clone was detected a few times. The V and J genes are TRBV6-6 and TRBJ2-1, with 7 bases identical to TRBD2. The CDR3 sequence is 15 residues long. Germline V gene sequence: CDR1 MNHNY, CDR2 SVGAGI (reference sequence). V lost 4 bases, J lost 6 bases, and 9 bases stayed unmatched. The CDR3 region has the DNA TGTGCCAGCAGTTTGATGGGGCTAGCGGTCAATGAGCAGTTCTTC. It translates to CASSLMGLAVNEQFF.

The chain couples TRBV5-1 to TRBJ2-7, with 8 bases identical to TRBD2. CDR3 length: 15 residues. Germline CDR1 reads SGHRS; CDR2 reads YFSETQ. The V segment lost 3 bases and the J segment 4 bases; nucleotides outside the gene matches: 9. CDR3 bases: TGCGCCAGCAGCTCGGGCGGGACTAGGACATACGAGCAGTACTTC. It specifies CASSSGGTRTYEQYF.

The chain uses TRBV6-6 and TRBJ1-5, with 12 bases matching TRBD1. The CDR3 totals 15 residues. CDR1 is MNHNY and CDR2 is SVGAGI in the germline V gene (reference sequence). Germline trimming cut 6 bases from V and 6 bases from J; bases unmatched to any gene: 6. CDR3 nucleotide sequence: TGTGCCAGCAGCCTATTGGGACAGGGGGCTCAGCCCCAGCATTTT. This codes for CASSLLGQGAQPQHF.

The chain employs TRBV4-1 and TRBJ1-1, with TRBD1 matching over 7 bases. The trim removed 0 bases at V and 1 base at J, leaving 11 bases unmatched. This CDR3 has 18 amino acids. Germline CDR1 MGHRA, CDR2 YSYEKL. The CDR3 here is CASSQDEQGMVGNTEAFF. The CDR3 bases are TGCGCCAGCAGCCAAGATGAACAGGGGATGGTTGGGAACACTGAAGCTTTCTTT.

The CDR3: CASSLGVGYTF. The CDR3 nucleotides read TGTGCCAGCAGTTTAGGAGTCGGCTACACCTTC. This chain joins TRBV12-3 or TRBV12-4 and TRBJ1-2; D ambiguous. This CDR3 spans 11 amino acids. Trimming took 1 base from V and 8 from J, leaving 5 bases between them.

The chain couples TRBV15 to TRBJ2-7; 8 bases agree with TRBD1. Germline trimming cut 10 bases from V and 2 bases from J; bases unmatched to any gene: 10. The CDR3 sequence is 14 residues long. Germline V gene lookup returns CDR1 LNHNV and CDR2 YYDKDF (reference sequence). The CDR3 nucleotides are TGTGCCATCGGACCGGGACAGGCGACCTACGAGCAGTACTTC. This sequence encodes CAIGPGQATYEQYF.

V is TRBV24-1 and J is TRBJ2-2; D remains unclear. Germline CDR1 KGHDR, CDR2 SFDVKD. The CDR3 length is 12 residues. The V end lost 9 bases, the J end lost 7 bases, and 11 bases lay between the germline ends. The CDR3 DNA is TGTGCCACCGGAACGTTGGGCGGGGAGCTGTTTTTT. Its protein product is CATGTLGGELFF.

This chain uses TRBV21-1 with TRBJ1-1. TRBV21-1 corresponds to a pseudogene. The length of the CDR3 is 13 residues. The CDR3 nucleotides read TGTGCCAGCAGCGGCAGAGAAGACACTGAAGCTTTCTTT. Amino acids: CASSGREDTEAFF.

The genes are TRBV6-5 and TRBJ1-4; no clear D gene. The CDR3 spans 14 residues. Germline CDR1 is MNHEY and CDR2 is SVGAGI. Trimming pared 2 bases from V and 7 bases from J, leaving 11 bases between. Here the CDR3 reads CASSYQAPFEKLFF. Here the CDR3 DNA reads TGTGCCAGCAGTTACCAAGCCCCCTTTGAAAAACTGTTTTTT.

V gene TRBV5-8 combines with J gene TRBJ1-2, with D hard to call. CDR1 and CDR2 from the germline V gene are SGHTS and YDEGEE. This CDR3 has 11 amino acids. Trimming stripped 6 bases from V and 8 bases from J, with 11 bases between. The CDR3 reads CASTLGGGYTF. The CDR3, as DNA: TGTGCCAGCACCCTAGGCGGGGGCTACACCTTC.

The chain links TRBV28 to TRBJ2-3; the D gene is possibly TRBD2 (6 bases). CDR3 length: 14 residues. Trimming pared 8 bases from V and 4 bases from J, leaving 16 bases between. Per germline, CDR1 MDHEN and CDR2 SYDVKM. CDR3 residues: CASLEGSLSDTQYF. CDR3 nucleotides: TGTGCCAGCCTGGAGGGATCGCTGTCAGATACGCAGTATTTT.

This chain links TRBV18 with TRBJ2-2, with D perhaps TRBD1 (5 bases). V was trimmed by 3 bases and J by 6 bases, leaving 11 bases between them. This CDR3 has 14 residues. Germline loops: CDR1 KGHSH, CDR2 LQKENI. The CDR3 sequence is CASSPPSQAGELFF. CDR3 nucleotides: TGTGCCAGCTCACCCCCGTCACAGGCCGGGGAGCTGTTTTTT.

The rearrangement uses TRBV2 and TRBJ2-7; D gene ambiguous. This CDR3 region has 12 residues. The germline CDR1 and CDR2 sequences are SNHLY and FYNNEI. V dropped 7 bases and J dropped 1 base, with 8 bases sitting between them. CDR3 coding DNA: TGTGCCAGCACGGTCCATTCCTACGAGCAGTACTTC. Protein sequence: CASTVHSYEQYF.